The 32 T cell receptor beta chains below were found in one sample sequenced in a study of post-analysis software for immune sequencing data. General observations from the study: Patients showed TRBV5-6, TRBV5-1 and TRBV20-1 among five TRBV segments more frequent than in controls.

Unique molecular identifiers were present in the TCR beta cDNA libraries. TCRdb re-derived calls from the PCR reads in MiXCR, one entry per CDR3 protein. This table has 650,000 to 850,000 distinct CDR3 sequences, about 43% appearing once. Their cognate antigens are unknown. Sequencing was performed on blood. The receptors were sampled from a girl aged 10 to 17 with multiple sclerosis.

The V call is TRBV10-3, the J call TRBJ2-5; D is ambiguous. Trimming stripped 4 bases from V and 4 bases from J, with 16 bases between. Germline V lookup: CDR1 ENHRY, CDR2 SYGVKD. The CDR3 length is 15 residues. DNA for the CDR3: TGTGCCATCAGTGTGGGAACCGGCGCAGGAGAGACCCAGTACTTC. As protein: CAISVGTGAGETQYF.

In this sample, this clonotype turned up many times. J is TRBJ2-7 and V is TRBV20-1; D possibly corresponds to TRBD2 (5 bases). The germline V and J ends were trimmed by 0 bases and 2 bases, with 14 bases remaining between them. The CDR3 runs 15 residues. Germline assignment: CDR1 DFQATT and CDR2 SNEGSKA (reference sequence). The chain's CDR3 is CSAREPARGPYEQYF. For the CDR3, the DNA is TGCAGTGCTAGAGAACCGGCTAGAGGGCCCTACGAGCAGTACTTC.

This clonotype was counted only a few times. The chain recombines TRBV5-5 with TRBJ1-5; D remains unclear. Per the germline V gene, CDR1 is SGHKS and CDR2 is YYEKEE (reference sequence). Trimming removed 3 bases from V and 3 bases from J, with 10 bases in between. The CDR3 extends over 14 amino acids. This CDR3 is CASSSTSTNQPQHF. The CDR3 DNA sequence: TGTGCCAGCAGCTCGACCTCTACCAATCAGCCCCAGCATTTT.

The gene calls are TRBV7-9 and TRBJ2-1; the match to TRBD2 covers 8 bases. In germline, CDR1 is SEHNR, CDR2 FQNEAQ (reference sequence). There are 15 residues in the CDR3. V gave up 5 bases and J gave up 2 bases; unmatched junction bases: 5. The CDR3 loop is CASSNSGSPYNEQFF. Written as DNA, the CDR3 is TGTGCCAGCAGCAACAGCGGGAGCCCCTACAATGAGCAGTTCTTC.

The chain couples TRBV20-1 to TRBJ2-1; TRBD2 matches 10 bases. CDR1 and CDR2 (germline): DFQATT, SNEGSKA (reference sequence). This CDR3 has 14 residues. V was pared by 6 bases and J by 4 bases, with 6 bases of the junction left unmatched. The CDR3 is CSASGTSEYNEQFF. The CDR3 DNA reads as TGCAGTGCCTCCGGGACTAGCGAGTACAATGAGCAGTTCTTC.

The gene calls are TRBV29-1 and TRBJ1-1; D ambiguous. The CDR3 loop spans 15 amino acids. V lost 2 bases, J lost 2 bases, and 15 bases lay in between. Germline V gene lookup returns CDR1 SQVTM and CDR2 ANQGSEA. The CDR3, as DNA: TGCAGCGTTGAACCAGACTCGGGGATCAACACTGAAGCTTTCTTT. Translated: CSVEPDSGINTEAFF.

This clonotype was counted between two and nine times. The CDR3 spells CASSYSTGISYEQYF. In DNA, the CDR3 is TGTGCCAGCAGTTACTCGACAGGTATCTCCTACGAGCAGTACTTC. This rearrangement joins TRBV6-5 to TRBJ2-7; D possibly corresponds to TRBD1 (6 bases). V lost 0 bases and J lost 0, with 9 bases in between. Germline CDR1 is MNHEY and CDR2 is SVGAGI. This CDR3 has 15 residues.

This chain connects TRBV27 to TRBJ2-4; 10 nucleotides match TRBD2. The J call is uncertain, as TRBJ2-7 better fits the DNA end. From germline, CDR1 is MNHEY and CDR2 SMNVEV (reference sequence). The CDR3 sequence is 16 residues long. As DNA, the CDR3 is TGTGCCAGCAGTTTTAGGACTAGCGGCCGCTCGTACGAGCAGTACTTC. It codes for CASSFRTSGRSYEQYF.

This clonotype was seen a few times. The CDR3 loop is CATSRDRGTSAYNEQFF. CDR3 in DNA: TGTGCCACCAGCAGAGATCGTGGGACTAGCGCCTACAATGAGCAGTTCTTC. This chain connects TRBV15 to TRBJ2-1, with 10 bases matching TRBD2. This CDR3 comprises 17 residues. The junction had 4 bases not matched to a gene; V was cut back by 0 bases and J by 2 bases. The germline gives CDR1 LNHNV, CDR2 YYDKDF (reference sequence).

In the case of this clonotype: One junction end does not reproduce the germline sequence, and a read error may be involved. This chain uses TRBV6-2 or TRBV6-3 with TRBJ2-1; 12 nucleotides agree with TRBD2. Germline CDR1 reads MNHEY; CDR2 reads SVGEGT. The CDR3 has 16 amino acids. The CDR3: CTSSYHLAGGLDEQFF. The CDR3 nucleotides read TGTACCAGCAGTTACCACCTAGCGGGAGGGCTCGATGAGCAGTTCTTC.

This sequence joins TRBV15 and TRBJ2-3; TRBD2 matches at 9 bases. Germline loops: CDR1 LNHNV, CDR2 YYDKDF (reference sequence). The junction had 2 bases not matched to a gene; V was cut back by 2 bases and J by 5 bases. The CDR3 runs 14 residues. The DNA for the CDR3 is TGTGCCACCAGCAGACTAGCGGGAATAGATACGCAGTATTTT. It translates to CATSRLAGIDTQYF.

The gene calls are TRBV12-3 or TRBV12-4 and TRBJ2-5, with 9 bases lining up with TRBD2. The J call may be wrong; the DNA end is better matched by TRBJ2-7. The CDR3 is made up of 15 amino acids. CDR3 amino acids: CASSLEGTSSFEQYF. CDR3 coding DNA: TGTGCCAGCAGTTTAGAGGGGACTAGCTCTTTCGAGCAGTACTTC.

This clonotype was detected only a few times. The gene calls are TRBV2 and TRBJ2-2; 15 bases line up with TRBD2. Per the germline V gene, CDR1 is SNHLY and CDR2 is FYNNEI. V lost 6 bases and J lost 4; bases outside the gene matches: 0. The CDR3 contains 15 residues. The CDR3 spells CASRGLAGGTGELFF. CDR3 in DNA: TGTGCCAGCAGGGGACTAGCGGGAGGCACCGGGGAGCTGTTTTTT.

The V gene is TRBV6-5, the J gene TRBJ2-5, with 7 bases aligning to TRBD1. The DNA end is more similar to TRBJ2-7, so the J call may be wrong. CDR1 is MNHEY, CDR2 SVGAGI, per germline. The CDR3 runs to 12 residues. The CDR3 coding sequence is TGTGCCAGCAGCTACGACAGGGACGAGCAGTACTTC. This codes for CASSYDRDEQYF.

This chain links TRBV4-2 with TRBJ2-7; D call uncertain. V was clipped by 3 bases and J by 1 base, with 13 bases between them. Germline assignment: CDR1 LGHNA and CDR2 YNFKEQ. The CDR3 contains 15 residues. The CDR3 loop is CASSHDAGGSYEQYF. Here the CDR3 DNA reads TGTGCCAGCAGCCACGACGCAGGTGGGTCCTACGAGCAGTACTTC.

This clonotype was seen a handful of times. The genes are TRBV7-2 and TRBJ1-2; tentatively, D is TRBD1 (5 bases). Trimming cost V 5 bases and J 5 bases, with 18 bases left between them. Germline V lookup: CDR1 SGHTA, CDR2 FQGNSA. This CDR3 spans 15 amino acids. CDR3 DNA sequence: TGTGCCAGCAGCACAGCTGCAGGGAAGGTATATGGCTACACCTTC. Its translation: CASSTAAGKVYGYTF.

The chain recombines TRBV25-1 with TRBJ1-2; maybe TRBD1 (6 bases). CDR1 MGHDK and CDR2 SYGVNS come from the germline V gene. This CDR3 is built from 16 residues. V dropped 2 bases and J dropped 3 bases, with 16 bases sitting between them. The CDR3 spells CASSELTGIPYYGYTF. Here the CDR3 DNA reads TGTGCCAGCAGTGAACTAACAGGGATCCCCTACTATGGCTACACCTTC.

This sequence joins TRBV20-1 and TRBJ1-2; 10 nucleotides align to TRBD1. Trimming removed 6 bases from V and 7 bases from J; junction bases left unmatched: 5. Germline CDR1 and CDR2: DFQATT and SNEGSKA (reference sequence). The CDR3 extends over 12 amino acids. CDR3 sequence reads: CSANGQGGGYTF. For the CDR3, the DNA is TGCAGTGCCAATGGACAGGGGGGTGGCTACACCTTC.

The V and J genes are TRBV5-4 and TRBJ2-1, with TRBD2 matching over 8 bases. CDR3 size: 16 residues. J gave up 6 bases and V 4 bases, and 12 bases lay outside the gene matches. Germline-derived CDR1 and CDR2 are SGHNT and YYREEE (reference sequence). The CDR3 DNA follows: TGTGCCAGCAGCCCTGGTGGAGCGGGAGTGGGCAATGAGCAGTTCTTC. It codes for CASSPGGAGVGNEQFF.

J is TRBJ2-1 and V is TRBV3-1; D gene ambiguous. The CDR3 has 15 residues. Deletions cut 1 base from V and 3 bases from J, with 10 bases between. Germline V gene sequence: CDR1 LGHDT, CDR2 YNNKEL (reference sequence). CDR3 residues: CASSQGGLDYNEQFF. In nucleotides, the CDR3 is TGTGCCAGCAGCCAAGGCGGTCTCGACTACAATGAGCAGTTCTTC.

This chain joins TRBV6-1 and TRBJ1-5; the D gene is possibly TRBD1 (6 bases). Germline CDR1 is MNHNS and CDR2 is SASEGT. The CDR3 runs 14 residues. Deletions cut 5 bases from V and 3 bases from J, with 11 bases between. Here the CDR3 DNA reads TGTGCCAGCAGTCCTTGGACAGCCAATCAGCCCCAGCATTTT. It yields the protein CASSPWTANQPQHF.

This clonotype was counted between two and nine times. The J gene is TRBJ2-1, the V gene TRBV12-3 or TRBV12-4, with 7 bases lining up with TRBD1. The CDR3 length is 13 residues. V lost 4 bases, J lost 4 bases, and 1 base stayed unmatched. The DNA for the CDR3 is TGTGCCAGCAGTTCGGACAGGTACAATGAGCAGTTCTTC. It specifies CASSSDRYNEQFF.

This sequence joins TRBV5-5 and TRBJ1-2; D remains ambiguous. The length of the CDR3 is 17 residues. The V and J ends lost 4 bases and 3 bases respectively, with 22 bases between them. Germline V lookup: CDR1 SGHKS, CDR2 YYEKEE (reference sequence). The DNA for the CDR3 is TGTGCCAGCAGCCCCTGGTTGGGCTACGCAGGAGACTATGGCTACACCTTC. Translated, it gives CASSPWLGYAGDYGYTF.

The J gene is TRBJ2-1, the V gene TRBV7-2; D possibly corresponds to TRBD2 (6 bases). V lost 5 bases to trimming and J lost 2 bases, with 13 bases between them. This CDR3 is 15 amino acids long. Germline lookup yields CDR1 SGHTA and CDR2 FQGNSA. CDR3 sequence: CASSPGESAYNEQFF. In DNA form, the CDR3 reads TGTGCCAGCAGCCCGGGGGAGTCGGCCTACAATGAGCAGTTCTTC.

Worth noting for this clonotype: One end of the junction varies from germline; a read error may be responsible. This rearrangement joins TRBV28 to TRBJ2-3; D uncertain. The CDR3 has 13 amino acids. The germline gives CDR1 MDHEN, CDR2 SYDVKM. This chain's CDR3 is CASSLFTADTQYF. DNA for the CDR3: TGTGCCAGCAGTTTGTTTACAGCAGATACTCAGTATTTT.

The chain recombines TRBV10-3 with TRBJ2-3; unclear D gene. Germline V lookup: CDR1 ENHRY, CDR2 SYGVKD. There are 16 residues in the CDR3. V lost 0 bases, J lost 1 base, and 11 bases lay in between. The CDR3 region is CAISESMAPGTDTQYF. DNA for the CDR3: TGTGCCATCAGTGAGTCGATGGCCCCTGGCACAGATACGCAGTATTTT.

The sample holds a few counts of this clonotype. The chain is built from TRBV12-3 or TRBV12-4 and TRBJ1-1; 9 nucleotides agree with TRBD1. CDR3 size: 14 residues. Trimming removed 6 bases from V and 5 bases from J; junction bases left unmatched: 7. CDR3 sequence: CASSPQGALTEAFF. The CDR3 bases are TGTGCCAGCAGCCCACAGGGGGCATTAACTGAAGCTTTCTTT.

The chain employs TRBV12-3 or TRBV12-4 and TRBJ1-5; the match to TRBD1 covers 8 bases. This CDR3 has 15 amino acids. J lost 5 bases, V lost 2 bases, and 5 bases had no gene match. The DNA of the CDR3 is TGTGCCAGCAGTTTATACCAGGGGGCATATCAGCCCCAGCATTTT. Residues: CASSLYQGAYQPQHF.

This chain uses TRBV12-3 or TRBV12-4 with TRBJ1-5; TRBD1 might be the D (6 bases). The CDR3 runs to 16 residues. Deletions cut 4 bases from V and 2 bases from J, with 15 bases between. Here the CDR3 reads CASSSLGWTGNQPQHF. The CDR3 nucleotides are TGTGCCAGCAGTTCCCTAGGCTGGACAGGCAATCAGCCCCAGCATTTT.

V and J are TRBV11-1 and TRBJ1-2; 7 bases fit TRBD1. V dropped 5 bases and J dropped 7; count of bases not matched to a gene: 19. Looked up from germline, CDR1 is SGHAT and CDR2 is FQDESV (reference sequence). The CDR3 has 17 amino acids. DNA of the CDR3: TGTGCCAGCAGCCAAGACACCGGTGACAGGGCCTTCTTTGGCTACACCTTC. Translated, it gives CASSQDTGDRAFFGYTF.

The table lists this clonotype with many counts. The chain employs TRBV5-1 and TRBJ2-7, with D maybe TRBD1 (6 bases). Trimming stripped 4 bases from V and 2 bases from J, with 16 bases between. CDR1 is SGHRS and CDR2 is YFSETQ in the germline V gene. The CDR3 is 15 residues long. CDR3 protein: CASSQNGGFPYEQYF. The CDR3 nucleotides read TGCGCCAGCAGCCAGAATGGGGGCTTCCCCTACGAGCAGTACTTC.

This clonotype was seen only a few times. The V and J genes are TRBV7-9 and TRBJ2-1; D might be TRBD2 (6 bases). CDR3 length equals 14 residues. V shed 1 base and J shed 10 bases, with 14 bases lying between them. Germline assignment: CDR1 SEHNR and CDR2 FQNEAQ (reference sequence). The CDR3 DNA follows: TGTGCCAGCAGCTTAGTAGGCCGGGAGTGGGAGCAGTTCTTC. This translates into CASSLVGREWEQFF.